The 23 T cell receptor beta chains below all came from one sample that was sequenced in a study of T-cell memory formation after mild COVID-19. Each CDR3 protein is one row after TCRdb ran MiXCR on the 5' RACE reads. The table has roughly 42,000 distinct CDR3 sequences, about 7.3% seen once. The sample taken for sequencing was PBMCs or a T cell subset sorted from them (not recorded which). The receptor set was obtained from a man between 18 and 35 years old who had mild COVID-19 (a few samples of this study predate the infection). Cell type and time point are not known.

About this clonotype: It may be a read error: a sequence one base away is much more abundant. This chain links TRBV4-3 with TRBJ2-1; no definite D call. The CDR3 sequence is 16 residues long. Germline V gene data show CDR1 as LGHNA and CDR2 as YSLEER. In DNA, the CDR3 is TGCGCCAGCAGCCAAGATTTTGACCGCTCCTACAATGAGCAGTTATTC. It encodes CASSQDFDRSYNEQLF.

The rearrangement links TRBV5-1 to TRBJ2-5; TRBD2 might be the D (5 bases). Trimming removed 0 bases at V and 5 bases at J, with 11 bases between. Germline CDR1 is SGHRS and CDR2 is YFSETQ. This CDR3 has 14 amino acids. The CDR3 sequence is CASSLDIERETQYF. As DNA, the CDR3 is TGCGCCAGCAGCTTGGATATCGAGCGGGAGACCCAGTACTTC.

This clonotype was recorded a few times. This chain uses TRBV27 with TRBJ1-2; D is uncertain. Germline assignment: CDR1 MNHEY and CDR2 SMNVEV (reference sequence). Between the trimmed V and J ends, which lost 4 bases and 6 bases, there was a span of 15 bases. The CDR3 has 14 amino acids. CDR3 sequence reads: CASSWRDNRDGYTF. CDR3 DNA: TGTGCCAGCAGTTGGAGGGATAATCGCGATGGCTACACCTTC.

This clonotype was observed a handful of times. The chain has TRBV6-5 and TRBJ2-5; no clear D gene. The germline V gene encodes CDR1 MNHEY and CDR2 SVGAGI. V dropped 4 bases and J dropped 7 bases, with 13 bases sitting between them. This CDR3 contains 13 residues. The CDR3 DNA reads TGTGCCAGCAGTTCTACCAGGTCGGGGACCCAGTACTTC. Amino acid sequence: CASSSTRSGTQYF.

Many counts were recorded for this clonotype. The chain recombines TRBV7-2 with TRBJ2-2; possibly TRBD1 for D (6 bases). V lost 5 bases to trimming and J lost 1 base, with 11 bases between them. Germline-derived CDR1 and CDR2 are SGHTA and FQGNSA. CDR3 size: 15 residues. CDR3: CASSLRGLNTGELFF. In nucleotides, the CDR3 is TGTGCCAGCAGCCTCAGGGGCCTGAACACCGGGGAGCTGTTTTTT. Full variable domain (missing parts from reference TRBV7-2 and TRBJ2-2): GAGVSQSPSNKVTEKGKDVELRCDPISGHTALYWYRQSLGQGLEFLIYFQGNSAPDKSGLPSDRFSAERTGGSVSTLTIQRTQQEDSAVYLCASSLRGLNTGELFFGEGSRLTVL.

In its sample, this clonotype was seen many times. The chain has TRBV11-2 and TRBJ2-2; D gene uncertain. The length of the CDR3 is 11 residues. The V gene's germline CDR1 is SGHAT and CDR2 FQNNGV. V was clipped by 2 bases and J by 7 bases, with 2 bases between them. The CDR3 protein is CASSLYGELFF. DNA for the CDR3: TGTGCCAGCAGCTTATACGGGGAGCTGTTTTTT. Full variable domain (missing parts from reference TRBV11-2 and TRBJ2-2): EAGVAQSPRYKIIEKRQSVAFWCNPISGHATLYWYQQILGQGPKLLIQFQNNGVVDDSQLPKDRFSAERLKGVDSTLKIQPAKLEDSAVYLCASSLYGELFFGEGSRLTVL.

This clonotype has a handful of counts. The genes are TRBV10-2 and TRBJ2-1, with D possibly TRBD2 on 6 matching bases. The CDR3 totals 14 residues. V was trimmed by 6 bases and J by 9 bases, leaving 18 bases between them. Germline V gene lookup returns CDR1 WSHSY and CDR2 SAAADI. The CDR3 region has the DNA TGCGCCAGCAGGGAGGGTAATACCCTTAGTGAGCAGTTCTTC. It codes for CASREGNTLSEQFF.

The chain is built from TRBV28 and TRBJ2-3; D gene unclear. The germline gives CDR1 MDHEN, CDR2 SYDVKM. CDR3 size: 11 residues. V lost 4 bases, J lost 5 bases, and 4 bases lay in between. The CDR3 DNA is TGTGCCAGCAGTTCGGAAGATACGCAGTATTTT. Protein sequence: CASSSEDTQYF.

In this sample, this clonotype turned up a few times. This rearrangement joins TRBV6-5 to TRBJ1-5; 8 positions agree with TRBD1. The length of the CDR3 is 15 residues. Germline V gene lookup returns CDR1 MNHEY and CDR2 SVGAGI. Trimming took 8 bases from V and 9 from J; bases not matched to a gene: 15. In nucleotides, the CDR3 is TGTGCCAGCCGTCGGGACAGGTTTACGATGTCGCCCCAGCATTTT. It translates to CASRRDRFTMSPQHF.

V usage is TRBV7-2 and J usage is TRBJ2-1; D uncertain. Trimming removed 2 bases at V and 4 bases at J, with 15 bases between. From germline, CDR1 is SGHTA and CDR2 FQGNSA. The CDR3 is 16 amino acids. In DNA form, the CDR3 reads TGTGCCAGCAGCTTAAATCAGCCGATCGGATACAATGAGCAGTTCTTC. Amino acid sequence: CASSLNQPIGYNEQFF.

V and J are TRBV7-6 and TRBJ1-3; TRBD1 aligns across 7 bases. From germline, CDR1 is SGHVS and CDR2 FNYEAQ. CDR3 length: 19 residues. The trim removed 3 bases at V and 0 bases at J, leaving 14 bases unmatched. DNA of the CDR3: TGTGCCAGCAGCTTGTTTACAGGGGCGGCGGGGTCCTCTGGAAACACCATATATTTT. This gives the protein CASSLFTGAAGSSGNTIYF.

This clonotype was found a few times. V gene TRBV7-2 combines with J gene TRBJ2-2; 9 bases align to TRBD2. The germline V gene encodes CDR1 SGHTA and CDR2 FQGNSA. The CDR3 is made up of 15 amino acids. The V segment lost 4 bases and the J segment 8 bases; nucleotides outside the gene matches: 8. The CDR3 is CASSSSGLAYGELFF. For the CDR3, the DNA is TGTGCCAGCAGCTCCTCGGGACTAGCCTATGGGGAGCTGTTTTTT.

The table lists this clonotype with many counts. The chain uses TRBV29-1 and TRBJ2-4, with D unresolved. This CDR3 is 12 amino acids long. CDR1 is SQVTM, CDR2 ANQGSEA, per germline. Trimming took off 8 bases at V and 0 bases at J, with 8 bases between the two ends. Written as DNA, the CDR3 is TGCAGCTCCGTAGGAGCCAAAAACATTCAGTACTTC. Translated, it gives CSSVGAKNIQYF.

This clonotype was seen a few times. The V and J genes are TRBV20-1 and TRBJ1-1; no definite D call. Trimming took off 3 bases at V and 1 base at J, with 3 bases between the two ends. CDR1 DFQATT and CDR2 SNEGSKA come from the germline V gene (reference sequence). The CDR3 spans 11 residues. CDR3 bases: TGCAGTGCTAGCCCGAACACTGAAGCTTTCTTT. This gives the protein CSASPNTEAFF.

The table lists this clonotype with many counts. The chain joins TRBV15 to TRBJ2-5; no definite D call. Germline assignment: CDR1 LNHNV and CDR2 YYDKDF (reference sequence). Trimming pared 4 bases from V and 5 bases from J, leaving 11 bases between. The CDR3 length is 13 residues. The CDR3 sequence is CATSKDQWETQYF. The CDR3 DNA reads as TGTGCCACCAGCAAAGACCAATGGGAGACCCAGTACTTC. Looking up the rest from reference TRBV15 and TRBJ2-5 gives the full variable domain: DAMVIQNPRYQVTQFGKPVTLSCSQTLNHNVMYWYQQKSSQAPKLLFHYYDKDFNNEADTPDNFQSRRPNTSFCFLDIRSPGLGDTAMYLCATSKDQWETQYFGPGTRLLVL.

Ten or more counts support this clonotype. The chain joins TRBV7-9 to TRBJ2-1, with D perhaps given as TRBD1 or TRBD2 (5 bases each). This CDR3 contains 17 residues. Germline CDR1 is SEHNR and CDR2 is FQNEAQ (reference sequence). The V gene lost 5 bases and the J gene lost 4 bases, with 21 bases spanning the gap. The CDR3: CASSPSFLGAKYNEQFF. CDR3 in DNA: TGTGCCAGCAGCCCATCCTTTCTCGGGGCGAAATACAATGAGCAGTTCTTC.

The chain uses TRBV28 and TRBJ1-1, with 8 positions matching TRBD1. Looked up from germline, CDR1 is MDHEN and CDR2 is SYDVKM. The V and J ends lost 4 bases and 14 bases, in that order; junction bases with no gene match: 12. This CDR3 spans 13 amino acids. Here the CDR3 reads CASSSTPGQGTFF. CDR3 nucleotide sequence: TGTGCCAGCAGTTCAACGCCAGGACAGGGAACATTCTTT.

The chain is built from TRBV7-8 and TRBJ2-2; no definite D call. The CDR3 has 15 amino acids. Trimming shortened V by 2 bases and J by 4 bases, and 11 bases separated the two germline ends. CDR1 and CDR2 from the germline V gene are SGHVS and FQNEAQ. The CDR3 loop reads CASSLMRISTGELFF. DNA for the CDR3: TGTGCCAGCAGCTTAATGAGAATTTCCACCGGGGAGCTGTTTTTT.

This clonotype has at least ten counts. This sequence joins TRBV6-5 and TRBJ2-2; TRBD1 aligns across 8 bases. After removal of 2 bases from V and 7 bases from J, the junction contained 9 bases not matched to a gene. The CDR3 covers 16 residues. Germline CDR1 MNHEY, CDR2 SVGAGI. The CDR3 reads CASSYPQGAGLGELFF. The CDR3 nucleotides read TGTGCCAGCAGTTACCCGCAGGGGGCAGGCCTCGGGGAGCTGTTTTTT.

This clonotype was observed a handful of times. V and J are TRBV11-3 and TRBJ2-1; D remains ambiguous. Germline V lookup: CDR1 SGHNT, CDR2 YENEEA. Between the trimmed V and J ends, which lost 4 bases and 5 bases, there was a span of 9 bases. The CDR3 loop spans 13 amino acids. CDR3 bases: TGTGCCAGCAGCTCTGGGCTTAACAATGAGCAGTTCTTC. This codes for CASSSGLNNEQFF.

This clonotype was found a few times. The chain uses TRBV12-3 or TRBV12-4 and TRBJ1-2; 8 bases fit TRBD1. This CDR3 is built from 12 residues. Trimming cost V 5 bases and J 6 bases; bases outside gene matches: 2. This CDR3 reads CASSRTGHGYTF. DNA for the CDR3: TGTGCCAGCAGTCGGACAGGGCATGGCTACACCTTC.

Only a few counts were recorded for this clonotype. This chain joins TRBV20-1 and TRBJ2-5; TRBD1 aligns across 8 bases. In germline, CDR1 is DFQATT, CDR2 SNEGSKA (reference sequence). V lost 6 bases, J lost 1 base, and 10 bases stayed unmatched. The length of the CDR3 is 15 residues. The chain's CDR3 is CSATGQGMSQETQYF. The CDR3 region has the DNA TGCAGTGCCACCGGACAGGGAATGTCCCAAGAGACCCAGTACTTC.

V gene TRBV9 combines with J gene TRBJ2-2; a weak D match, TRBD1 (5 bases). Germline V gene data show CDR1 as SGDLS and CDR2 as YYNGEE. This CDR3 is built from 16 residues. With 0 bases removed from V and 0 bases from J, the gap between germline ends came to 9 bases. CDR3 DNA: TGTGCCAGCAGCGTAGATTGGACACCGAACACCGGGGAGCTGTTTTTT. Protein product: CASSVDWTPNTGELFF.